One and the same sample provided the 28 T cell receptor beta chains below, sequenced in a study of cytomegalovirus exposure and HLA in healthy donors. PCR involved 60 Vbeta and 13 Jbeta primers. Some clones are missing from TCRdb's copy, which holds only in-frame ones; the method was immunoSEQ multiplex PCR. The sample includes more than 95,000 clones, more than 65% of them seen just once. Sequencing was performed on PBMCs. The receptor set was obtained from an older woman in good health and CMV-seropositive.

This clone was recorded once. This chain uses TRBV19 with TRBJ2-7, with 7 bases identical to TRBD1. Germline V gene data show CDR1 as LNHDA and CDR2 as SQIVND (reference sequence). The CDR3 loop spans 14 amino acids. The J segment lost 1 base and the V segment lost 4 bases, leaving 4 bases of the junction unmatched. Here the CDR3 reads CASSTRQGSYEQYF. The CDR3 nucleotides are TGTGCCAGTAGTACCAGACAGGGATCCTACGAGCAGTACTTC.

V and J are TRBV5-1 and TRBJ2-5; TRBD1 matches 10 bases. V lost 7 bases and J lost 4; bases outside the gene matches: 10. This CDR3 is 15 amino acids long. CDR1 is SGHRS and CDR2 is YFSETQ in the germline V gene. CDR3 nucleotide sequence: TGCGCCAGCGGCATCGCGGGACAGGGGAGAGAGACCCAGTACTTC. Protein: CASGIAGQGRETQYF.

In DNA form, the CDR3 reads TGTGCCAGCAGGGAGTCAGGGTTATGGAATCAGCCCCAGCATTTT. This sequence encodes CASRESGLWNQPQHF. The chain has TRBV27 and TRBJ1-5; perhaps TRBD1 as D (5 bases). CDR1 and CDR2 from the germline V gene are MNHEY and SMNVEV (reference sequence). Trimming took off 6 bases at V and 4 bases at J, with 16 bases between the two ends. The length of the CDR3 is 15 residues.

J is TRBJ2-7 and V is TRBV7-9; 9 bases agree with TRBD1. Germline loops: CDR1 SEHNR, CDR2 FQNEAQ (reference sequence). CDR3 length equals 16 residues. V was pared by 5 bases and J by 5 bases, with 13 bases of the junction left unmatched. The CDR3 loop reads CASSPRPGQGHHEQYF. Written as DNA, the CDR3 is TGTGCCAGCAGCCCCAGACCGGGACAGGGTCACCACGAGCAGTACTTC.

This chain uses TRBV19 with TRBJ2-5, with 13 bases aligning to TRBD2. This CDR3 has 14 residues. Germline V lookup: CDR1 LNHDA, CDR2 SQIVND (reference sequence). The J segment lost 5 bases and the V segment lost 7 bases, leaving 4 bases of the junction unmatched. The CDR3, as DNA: TGTGCCAGTACTGCGACTAGCGGGGGGGAGACCCAGTACTTC. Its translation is CASTATSGGETQYF.

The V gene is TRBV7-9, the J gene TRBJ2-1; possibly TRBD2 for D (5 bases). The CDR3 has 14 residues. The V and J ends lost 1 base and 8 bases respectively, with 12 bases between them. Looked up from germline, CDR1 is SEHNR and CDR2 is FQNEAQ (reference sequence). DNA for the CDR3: TGTGCCAGCAGCTTAGGGACTTCAAGCGATGAGCAGTTCTTC. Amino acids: CASSLGTSSDEQFF.

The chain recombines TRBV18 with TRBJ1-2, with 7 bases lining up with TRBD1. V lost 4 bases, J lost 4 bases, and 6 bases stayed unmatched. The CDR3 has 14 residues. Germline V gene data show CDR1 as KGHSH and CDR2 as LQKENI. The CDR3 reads CASSRRDSLYGYTF. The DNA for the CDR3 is TGTGCCAGCTCACGCCGGGACAGCCTCTATGGCTACACCTTC.

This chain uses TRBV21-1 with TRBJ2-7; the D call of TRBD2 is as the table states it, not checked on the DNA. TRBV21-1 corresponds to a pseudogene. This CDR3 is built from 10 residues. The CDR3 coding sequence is TGTGCCAGCAGCAAACGCGAGCAGTACTTC. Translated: CASSKREQYF.

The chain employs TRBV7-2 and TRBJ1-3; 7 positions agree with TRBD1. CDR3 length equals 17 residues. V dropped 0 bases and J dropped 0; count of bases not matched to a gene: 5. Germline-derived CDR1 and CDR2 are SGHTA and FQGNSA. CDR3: CASSLAGQAVSGNTIYF. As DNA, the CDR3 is TGTGCCAGCAGCTTAGCAGGACAGGCAGTCTCTGGAAACACCATATATTTT.

The CDR3 sequence is CAWTLRDRDQPQHF. The DNA for the CDR3 is TGTGCCTGGACCCTTAGGGACAGGGATCAGCCCCAGCATTTT. V usage is TRBV30 and J usage is TRBJ1-5, with TRBD1 matching 9 bases. V lost 4 bases and J lost 5; bases outside the gene matches: 6. Per the germline V gene, CDR1 is GTSNPN and CDR2 is SVGIG (reference sequence). The CDR3 extends over 14 amino acids.

CDR3 amino acids: CASSQETSGGTDTQYF. The CDR3 DNA reads TGTGCCAGCAGCCAAGAAACTAGCGGGGGCACAGATACGCAGTATTTT. V and J are TRBV4-2 and TRBJ2-3; the match to TRBD2 covers 10 bases. V shed 0 bases, J shed 1 base, and the junction held 1 base outside the gene matches. This CDR3 contains 16 residues. From germline, CDR1 is LGHNA and CDR2 YNFKEQ.

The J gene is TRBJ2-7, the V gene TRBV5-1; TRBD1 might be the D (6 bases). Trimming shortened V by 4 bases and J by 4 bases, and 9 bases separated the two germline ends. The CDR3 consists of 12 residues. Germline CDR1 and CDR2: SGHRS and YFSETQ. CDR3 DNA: TGCGCCAGCAGCCCCACAGGGTACGAGCAGTACTTC. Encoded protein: CASSPTGYEQYF.

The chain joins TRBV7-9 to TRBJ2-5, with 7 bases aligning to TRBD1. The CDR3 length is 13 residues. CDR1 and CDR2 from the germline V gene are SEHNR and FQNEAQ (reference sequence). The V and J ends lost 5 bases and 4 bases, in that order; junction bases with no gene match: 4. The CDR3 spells CASSRDSSETQYF. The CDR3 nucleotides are TGTGCCAGCAGCAGGGACAGCTCAGAGACCCAGTACTTC.

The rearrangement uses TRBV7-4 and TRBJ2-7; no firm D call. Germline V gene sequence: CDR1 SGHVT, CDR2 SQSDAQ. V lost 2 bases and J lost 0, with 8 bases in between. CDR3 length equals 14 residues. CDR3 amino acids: CASSLTRSSYEQYF. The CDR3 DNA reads TGTGCCAGCAGCTTAACCAGAAGCTCCTACGAGCAGTACTTC. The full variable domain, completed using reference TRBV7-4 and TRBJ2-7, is GAGVSQSPRYKVAKRGRDVALRCDSISGHVTLYWYRQTLGQGSEVLTYSQSDAQRDKSGRPSGRFSAERPERSVSTLKIQRTEQGDSAVYLCASSLTRSSYEQYFGPGTRLTVT.

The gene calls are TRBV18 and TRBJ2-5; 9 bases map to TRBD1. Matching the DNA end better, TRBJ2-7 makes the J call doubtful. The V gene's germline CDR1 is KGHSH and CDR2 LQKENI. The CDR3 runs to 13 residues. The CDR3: CASSAYRGREQYF. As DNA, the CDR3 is TGTGCCAGCTCAGCCTACAGGGGGCGCGAGCAGTACTTC.

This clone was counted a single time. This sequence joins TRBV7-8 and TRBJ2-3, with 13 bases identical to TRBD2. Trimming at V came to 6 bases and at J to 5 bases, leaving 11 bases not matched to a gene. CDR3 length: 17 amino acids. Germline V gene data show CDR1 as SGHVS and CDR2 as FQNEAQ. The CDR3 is CASSSRTSGSYEDTQYF. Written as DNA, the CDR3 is TGTGCCAGCAGTTCCCGGACTAGCGGGAGCTATGAAGATACGCAGTATTTT.

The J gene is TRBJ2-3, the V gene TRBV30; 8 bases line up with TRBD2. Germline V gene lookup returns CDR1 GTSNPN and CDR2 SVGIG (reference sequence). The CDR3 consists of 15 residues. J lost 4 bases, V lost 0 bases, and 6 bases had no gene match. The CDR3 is CAWSVTGGAADTQYF. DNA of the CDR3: TGTGCCTGGAGTGTAACCGGGGGGGCCGCAGATACGCAGTATTTT.

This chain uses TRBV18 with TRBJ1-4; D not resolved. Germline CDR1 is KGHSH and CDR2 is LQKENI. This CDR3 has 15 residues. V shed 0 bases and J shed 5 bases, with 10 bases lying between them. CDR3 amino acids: CASSPPSQENEKLFF. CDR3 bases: TGTGCCAGCTCACCACCGTCTCAAGAGAATGAAAAACTGTTTTTT.

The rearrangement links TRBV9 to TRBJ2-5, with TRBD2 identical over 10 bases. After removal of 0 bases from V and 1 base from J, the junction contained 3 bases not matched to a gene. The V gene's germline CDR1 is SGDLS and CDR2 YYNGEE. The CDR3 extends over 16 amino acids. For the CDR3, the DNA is TGTGCCAGCAGCGTAGGTAGCGGGGGGTTCCAAGAGACCCAGTACTTC. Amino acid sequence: CASSVGSGGFQETQYF.

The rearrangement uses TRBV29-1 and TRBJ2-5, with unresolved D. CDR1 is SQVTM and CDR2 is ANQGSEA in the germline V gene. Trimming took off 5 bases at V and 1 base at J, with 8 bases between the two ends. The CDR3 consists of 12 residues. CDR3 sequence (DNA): TGCAGCGTTATCAGAAGCCAAGAGACCCAGTACTTC. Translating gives CSVIRSQETQYF.

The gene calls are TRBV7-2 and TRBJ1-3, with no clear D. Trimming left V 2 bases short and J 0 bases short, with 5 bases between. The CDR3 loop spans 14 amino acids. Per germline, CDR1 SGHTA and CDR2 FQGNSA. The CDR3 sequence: CASSLRSSGNTIYF. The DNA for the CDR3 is TGTGCCAGCAGCTTACGGAGCTCTGGAAACACCATATATTTT.

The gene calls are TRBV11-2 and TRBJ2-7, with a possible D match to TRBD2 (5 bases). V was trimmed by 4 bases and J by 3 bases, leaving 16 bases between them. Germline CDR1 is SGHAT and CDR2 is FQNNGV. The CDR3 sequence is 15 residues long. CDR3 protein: CASSSLKRGNYEQYF. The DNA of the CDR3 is TGTGCCAGCAGCTCCTTAAAAAGAGGGAACTACGAGCAGTACTTC.

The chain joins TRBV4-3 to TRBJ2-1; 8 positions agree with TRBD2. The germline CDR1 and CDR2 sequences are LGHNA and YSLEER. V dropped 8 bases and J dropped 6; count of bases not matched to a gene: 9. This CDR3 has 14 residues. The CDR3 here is CASLGLAESNEQFF. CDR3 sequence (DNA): TGCGCCAGCCTCGGACTAGCAGAATCCAATGAGCAGTTCTTC.

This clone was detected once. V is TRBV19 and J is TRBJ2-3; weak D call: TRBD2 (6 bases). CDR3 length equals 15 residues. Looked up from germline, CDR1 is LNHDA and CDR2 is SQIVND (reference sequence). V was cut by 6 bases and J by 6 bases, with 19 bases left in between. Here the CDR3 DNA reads TGTGCCAGTAGCTCTTGGCGGGACCGCGGGGATACGCAGTATTTT. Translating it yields CASSSWRDRGDTQYF.

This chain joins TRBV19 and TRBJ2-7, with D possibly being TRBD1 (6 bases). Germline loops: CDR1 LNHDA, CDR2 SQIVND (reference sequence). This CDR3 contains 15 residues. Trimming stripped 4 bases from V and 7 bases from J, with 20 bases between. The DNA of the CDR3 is TGTGCCAGTAGTAAGCCAGGAGCAGGGGCCTGGGAGCAGTACTTC. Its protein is CASSKPGAGAWEQYF.

For the CDR3, the DNA is TGTGCCAGCAGCGTAGGCAGGGAAAATTCACCCCTCCACTTT. This codes for CASSVGRENSPLHF. This chain joins TRBV9 and TRBJ1-6; weak D call: TRBD1 (5 bases). The length of the CDR3 is 14 residues. CDR1 SGDLS and CDR2 YYNGEE come from the germline V gene. Between the trimmed V and J ends, which lost 0 bases and 7 bases, there was a span of 8 bases. The full variable domain, its missing parts supplied by reference TRBV9 and TRBJ1-6, is DSGVTQTPKHLITATGQRVTLRCSPRSGDLSVYWYQQSLDQGLQFLIQYYNGEERAKGNILERFSAQQFPDLHSELNLSSLELGDSALYFCASSVGRENSPLHFGNGTRLTVT.

The CDR3: CASSSYRSGEQYF. CDR3 bases: TGTGCCAGCAGCTCCTACAGGTCGGGCGAGCAGTACTTC. The rearrangement uses TRBV7-9 and TRBJ2-7, with D tentatively TRBD1 (5 bases). Germline V lookup: CDR1 SEHNR, CDR2 FQNEAQ (reference sequence). V was pared by 4 bases and J by 6 bases, with 13 bases between. The CDR3 totals 13 residues.

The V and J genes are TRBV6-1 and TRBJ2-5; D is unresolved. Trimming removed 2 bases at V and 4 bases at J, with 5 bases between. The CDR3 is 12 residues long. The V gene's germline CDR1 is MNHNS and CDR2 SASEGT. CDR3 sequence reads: CASSELRETQYF. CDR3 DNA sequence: TGTGCCAGCAGTGAACTGAGAGAGACCCAGTACTTC.